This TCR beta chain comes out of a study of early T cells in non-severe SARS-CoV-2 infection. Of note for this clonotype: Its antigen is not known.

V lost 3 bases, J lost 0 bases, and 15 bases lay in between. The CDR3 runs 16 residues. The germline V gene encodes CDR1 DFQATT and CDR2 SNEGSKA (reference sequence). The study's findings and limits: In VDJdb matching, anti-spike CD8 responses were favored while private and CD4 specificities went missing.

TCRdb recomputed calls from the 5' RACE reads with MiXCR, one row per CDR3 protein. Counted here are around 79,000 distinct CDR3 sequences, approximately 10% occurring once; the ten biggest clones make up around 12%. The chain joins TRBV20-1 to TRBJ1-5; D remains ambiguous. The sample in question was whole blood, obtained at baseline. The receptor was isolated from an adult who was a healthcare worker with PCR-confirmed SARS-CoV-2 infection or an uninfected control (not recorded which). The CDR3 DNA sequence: TGCAGTGCTAGTAGGGCCGGGGAAAATAGCAATCAGCCCCAGCATTTT. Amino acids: CSASRAGENSNQPQHF.